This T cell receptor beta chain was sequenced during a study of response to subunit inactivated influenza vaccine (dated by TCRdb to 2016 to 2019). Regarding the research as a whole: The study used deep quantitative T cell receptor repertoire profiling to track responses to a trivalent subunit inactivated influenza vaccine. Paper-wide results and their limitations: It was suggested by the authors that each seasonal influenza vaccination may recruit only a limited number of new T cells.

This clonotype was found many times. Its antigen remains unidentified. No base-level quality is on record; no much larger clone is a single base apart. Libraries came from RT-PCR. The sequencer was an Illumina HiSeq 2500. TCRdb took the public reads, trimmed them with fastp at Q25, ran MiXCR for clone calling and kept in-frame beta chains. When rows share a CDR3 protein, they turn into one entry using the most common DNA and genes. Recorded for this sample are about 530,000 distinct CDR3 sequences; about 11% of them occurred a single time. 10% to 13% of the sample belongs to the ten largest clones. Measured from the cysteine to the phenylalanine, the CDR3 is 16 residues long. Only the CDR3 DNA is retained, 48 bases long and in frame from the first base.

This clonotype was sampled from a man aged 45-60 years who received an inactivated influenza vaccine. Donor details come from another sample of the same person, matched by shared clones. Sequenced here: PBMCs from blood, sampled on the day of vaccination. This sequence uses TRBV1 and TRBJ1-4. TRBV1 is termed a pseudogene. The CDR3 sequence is CTSSRPTGSENEKLFF. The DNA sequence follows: TGCACCAGCAGCCGGCCTACCGGGAGCGAGAATGAAAAACTGTTTTTT.